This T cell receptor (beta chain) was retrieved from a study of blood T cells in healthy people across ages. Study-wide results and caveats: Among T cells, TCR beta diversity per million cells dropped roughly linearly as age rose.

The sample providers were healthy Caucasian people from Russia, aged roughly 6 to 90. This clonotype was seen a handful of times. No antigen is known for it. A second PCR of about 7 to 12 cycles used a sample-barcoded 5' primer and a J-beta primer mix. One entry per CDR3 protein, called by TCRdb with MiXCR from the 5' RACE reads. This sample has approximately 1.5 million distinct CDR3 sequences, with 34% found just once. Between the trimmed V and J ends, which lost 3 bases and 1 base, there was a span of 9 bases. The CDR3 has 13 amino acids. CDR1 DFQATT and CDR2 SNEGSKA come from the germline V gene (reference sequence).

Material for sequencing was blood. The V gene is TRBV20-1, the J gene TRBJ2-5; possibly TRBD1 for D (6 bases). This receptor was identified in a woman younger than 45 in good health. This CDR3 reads CSASLGAQETQYF. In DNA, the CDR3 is TGCAGTGCTAGTTTGGGGGCCCAAGAGACCCAGTACTTC.